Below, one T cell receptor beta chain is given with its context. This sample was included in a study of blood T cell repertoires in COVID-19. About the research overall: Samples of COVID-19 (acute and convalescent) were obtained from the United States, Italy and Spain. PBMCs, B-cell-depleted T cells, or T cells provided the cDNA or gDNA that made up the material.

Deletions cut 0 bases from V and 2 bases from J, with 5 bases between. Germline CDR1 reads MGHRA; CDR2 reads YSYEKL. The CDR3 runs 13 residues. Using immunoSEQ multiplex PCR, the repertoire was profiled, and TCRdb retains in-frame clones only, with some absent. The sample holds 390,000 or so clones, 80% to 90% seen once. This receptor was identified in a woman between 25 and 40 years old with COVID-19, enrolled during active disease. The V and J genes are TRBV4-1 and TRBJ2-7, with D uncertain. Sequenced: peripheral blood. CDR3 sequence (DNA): TGCGCCAGCAGCCAAGATCCTACCTACGAGCAGTACTTC. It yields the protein CASSQDPTYEQYF.